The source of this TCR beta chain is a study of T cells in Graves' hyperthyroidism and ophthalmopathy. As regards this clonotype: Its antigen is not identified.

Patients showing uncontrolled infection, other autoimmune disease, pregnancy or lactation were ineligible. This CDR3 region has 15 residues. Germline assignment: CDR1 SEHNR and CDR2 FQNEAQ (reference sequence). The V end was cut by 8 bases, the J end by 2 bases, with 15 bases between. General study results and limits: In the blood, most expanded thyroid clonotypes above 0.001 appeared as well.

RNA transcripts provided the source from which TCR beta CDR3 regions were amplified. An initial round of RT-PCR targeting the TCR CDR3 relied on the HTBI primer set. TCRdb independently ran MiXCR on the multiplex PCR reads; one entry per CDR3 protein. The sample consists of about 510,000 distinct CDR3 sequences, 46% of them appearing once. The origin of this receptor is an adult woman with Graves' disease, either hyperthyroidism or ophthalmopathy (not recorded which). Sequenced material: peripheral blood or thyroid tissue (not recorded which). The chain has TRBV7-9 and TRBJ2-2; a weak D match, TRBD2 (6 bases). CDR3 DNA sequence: TGTGCCAGCTCACCGTTTAGCGGTAACACCGGGGAGCTGTTTTTT. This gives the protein CASSPFSGNTGELFF.